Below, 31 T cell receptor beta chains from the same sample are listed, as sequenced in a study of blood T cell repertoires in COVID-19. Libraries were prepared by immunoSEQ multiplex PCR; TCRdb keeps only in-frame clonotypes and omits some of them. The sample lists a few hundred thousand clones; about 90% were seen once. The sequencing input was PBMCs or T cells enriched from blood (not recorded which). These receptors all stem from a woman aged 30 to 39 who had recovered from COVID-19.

The CDR3 nucleotides read TGCGCCAGTACGGAGTCTCAAGATTACGAGCAGTACTTC. The encoded protein is CASTESQDYEQYF. The chain employs TRBV10-2 and TRBJ2-7, with D uncertain. Trimming left V 9 bases short and J 4 bases short, with 16 bases between. Germline lookup yields CDR1 WSHSY and CDR2 SAAADI. The CDR3 runs 13 residues.

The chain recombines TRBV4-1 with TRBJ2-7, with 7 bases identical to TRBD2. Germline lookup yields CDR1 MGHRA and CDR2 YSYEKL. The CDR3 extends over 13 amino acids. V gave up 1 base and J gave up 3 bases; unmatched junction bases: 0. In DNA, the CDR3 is TGCGCCAGCAGCCAAGGGACTAGCTACGAGCAGTACTTC. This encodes CASSQGTSYEQYF.

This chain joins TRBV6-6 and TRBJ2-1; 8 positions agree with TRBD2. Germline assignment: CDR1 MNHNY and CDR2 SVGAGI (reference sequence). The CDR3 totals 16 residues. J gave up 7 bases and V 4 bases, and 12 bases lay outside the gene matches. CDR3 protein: CASSSSGGAGVNEQFF. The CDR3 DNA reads TGTGCCAGCAGTTCATCCGGGGGGGCAGGGGTGAATGAGCAGTTCTTC.

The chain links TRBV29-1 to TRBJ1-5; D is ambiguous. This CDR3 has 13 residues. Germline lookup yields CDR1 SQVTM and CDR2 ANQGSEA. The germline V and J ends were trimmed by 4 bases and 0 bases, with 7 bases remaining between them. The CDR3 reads CSVGDFSNQPQHF. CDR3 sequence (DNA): TGCAGCGTTGGTGACTTTAGCAATCAGCCCCAGCATTTT.

CDR3 amino acids: CASSIPGTGYNEQYF. The CDR3 DNA reads TGTGCCAGTAGTATTCCCGGGACAGGGTATAACGAGCAGTACTTC. The chain links TRBV19 to TRBJ2-7; TRBD1 matches 9 bases. V was pared by 3 bases and J by 5 bases, with 8 bases of the junction left unmatched. The CDR3 is 15 residues long. The V gene's germline CDR1 is LNHDA and CDR2 SQIVND (reference sequence). The full variable domain, with the rest looked up from reference TRBV19 and TRBJ2-7, is DGGITQSPKYLFRKEGQNVTLSCEQNLNHDAMYWYRQDPGQGLRLIYYSQIVNDFQKGDIAEGYSVSREKKESFPLTVTSAQKNPTAFYLCASSIPGTGYNEQYFGPGTRLTVT.

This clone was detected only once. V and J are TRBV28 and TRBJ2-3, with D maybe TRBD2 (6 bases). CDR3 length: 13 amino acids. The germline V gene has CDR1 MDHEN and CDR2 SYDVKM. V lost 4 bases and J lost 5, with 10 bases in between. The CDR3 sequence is CASSSRRGDTQYF. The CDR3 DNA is TGTGCCAGCAGTTCAAGGCGGGGAGATACGCAGTATTTT.

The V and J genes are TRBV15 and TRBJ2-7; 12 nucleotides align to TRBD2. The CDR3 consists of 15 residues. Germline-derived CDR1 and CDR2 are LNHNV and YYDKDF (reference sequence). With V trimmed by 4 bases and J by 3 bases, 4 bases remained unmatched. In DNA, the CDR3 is TGTGCCACCAGCATCGGACTAGCGGGGAACTACGAGCAGTACTTC. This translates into CATSIGLAGNYEQYF.

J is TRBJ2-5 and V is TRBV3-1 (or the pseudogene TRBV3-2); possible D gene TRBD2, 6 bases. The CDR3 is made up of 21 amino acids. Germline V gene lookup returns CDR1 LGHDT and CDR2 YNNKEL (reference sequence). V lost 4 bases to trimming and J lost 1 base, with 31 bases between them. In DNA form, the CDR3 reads TGTGCCAGCAGCCGCCGACCGGCGGGACCCCTTGGGCCTTGGGCCCAAGAGACCCAGTACTTC. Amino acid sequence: CASSRRPAGPLGPWAQETQYF.

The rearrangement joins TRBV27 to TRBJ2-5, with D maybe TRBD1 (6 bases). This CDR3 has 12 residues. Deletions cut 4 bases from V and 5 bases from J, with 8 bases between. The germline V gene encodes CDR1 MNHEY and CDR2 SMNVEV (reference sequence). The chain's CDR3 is CASSSGVETQYF. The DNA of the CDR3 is TGTGCCAGCAGTTCAGGGGTGGAGACCCAGTACTTC.

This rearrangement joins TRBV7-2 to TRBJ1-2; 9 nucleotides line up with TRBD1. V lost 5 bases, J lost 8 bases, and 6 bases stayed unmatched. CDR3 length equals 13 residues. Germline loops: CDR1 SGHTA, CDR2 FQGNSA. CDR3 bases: TGTGCCAGCAGCCCAACAGGGGGCTTCGGCTACACCTTC. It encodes CASSPTGGFGYTF.

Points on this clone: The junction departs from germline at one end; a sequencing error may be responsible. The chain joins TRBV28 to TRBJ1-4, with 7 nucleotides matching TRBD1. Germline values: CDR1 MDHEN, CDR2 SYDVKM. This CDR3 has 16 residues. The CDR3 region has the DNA TGTGCCGGCAGTTGGTACAGGGGTGCAACTAATGAAAAACTGTTTTTT. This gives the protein CAGSWYRGATNEKLFF. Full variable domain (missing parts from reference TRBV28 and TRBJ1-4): DVKVTQSSRYLVKRTGEKVFLECVQDMDHENMFWYRQDPGLGLRLIYFSYDVKMKEKGDIPEGYSVSREKKERFSLILESASTNQTSMYLCAGSWYRGATNEKLFFGSGTQLSVL.

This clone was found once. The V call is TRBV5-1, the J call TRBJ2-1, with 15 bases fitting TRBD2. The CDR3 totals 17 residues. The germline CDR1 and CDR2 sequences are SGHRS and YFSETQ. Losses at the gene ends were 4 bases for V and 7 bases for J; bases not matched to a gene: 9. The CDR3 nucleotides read TGCGCCAGCAGCCCCAGGACTAGCGGGGGGGCGGGGAATGAGCAGTTCTTC. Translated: CASSPRTSGGAGNEQFF.

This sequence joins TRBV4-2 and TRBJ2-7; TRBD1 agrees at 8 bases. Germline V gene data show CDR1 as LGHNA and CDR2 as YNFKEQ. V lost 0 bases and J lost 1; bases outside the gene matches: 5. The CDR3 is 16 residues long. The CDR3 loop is CASSQDFRDRSYEQYF. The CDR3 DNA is TGTGCCAGCAGCCAAGATTTTCGGGACAGGTCCTACGAGCAGTACTTC.

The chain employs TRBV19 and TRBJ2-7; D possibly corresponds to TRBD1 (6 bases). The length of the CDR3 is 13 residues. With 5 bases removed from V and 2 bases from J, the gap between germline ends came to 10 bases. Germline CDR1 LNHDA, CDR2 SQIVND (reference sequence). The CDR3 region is CASSVTGTYEQYF. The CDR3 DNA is TGTGCCAGTAGTGTCACAGGGACCTACGAGCAGTACTTC.

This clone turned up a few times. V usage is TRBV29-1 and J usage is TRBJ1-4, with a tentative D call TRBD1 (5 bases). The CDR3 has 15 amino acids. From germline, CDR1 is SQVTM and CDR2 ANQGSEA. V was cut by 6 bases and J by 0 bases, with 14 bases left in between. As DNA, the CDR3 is TGCAGCGTGACGGGGGATGGAGCAACTAATGAAAAACTGTTTTTT. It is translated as CSVTGDGATNEKLFF.

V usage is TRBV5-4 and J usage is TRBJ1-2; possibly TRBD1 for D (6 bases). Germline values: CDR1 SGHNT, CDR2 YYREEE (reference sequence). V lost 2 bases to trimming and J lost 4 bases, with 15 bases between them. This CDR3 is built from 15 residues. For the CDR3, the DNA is TGTGCCAGCAGCTTAGACAGGACTCCGGGCTATGGCTACACCTTC. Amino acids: CASSLDRTPGYGYTF.

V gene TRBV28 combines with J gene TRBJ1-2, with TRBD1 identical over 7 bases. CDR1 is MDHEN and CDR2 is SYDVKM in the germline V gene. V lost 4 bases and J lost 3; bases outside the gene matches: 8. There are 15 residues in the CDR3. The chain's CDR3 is CASSSPGQRYYGYTF. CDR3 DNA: TGTGCCAGCAGTTCTCCGGGACAGAGGTACTATGGCTACACCTTC.

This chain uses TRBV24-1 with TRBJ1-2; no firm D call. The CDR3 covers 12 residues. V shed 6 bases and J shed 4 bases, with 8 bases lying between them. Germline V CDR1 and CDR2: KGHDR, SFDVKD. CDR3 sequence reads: CATSIPGYGYTF. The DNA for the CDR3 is TGTGCCACCAGTATCCCAGGCTATGGCTACACCTTC.

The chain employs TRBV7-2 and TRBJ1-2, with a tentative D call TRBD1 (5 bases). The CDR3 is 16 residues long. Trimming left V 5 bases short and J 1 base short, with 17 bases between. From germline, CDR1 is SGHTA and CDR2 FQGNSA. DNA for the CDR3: TGTGCCAGCAGCGCACGGACACAGGATTTTAACTATGGCTACACCTTC. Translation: CASSARTQDFNYGYTF.

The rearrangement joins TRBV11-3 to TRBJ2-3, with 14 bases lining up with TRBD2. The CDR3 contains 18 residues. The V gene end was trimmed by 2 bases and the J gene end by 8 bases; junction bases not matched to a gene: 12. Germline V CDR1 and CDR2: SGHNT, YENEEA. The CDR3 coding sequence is TGTGCCAGCAGCTTAACCTTTGGACTAGCGGGGGGCCGTGGTACGCAGTATTTT. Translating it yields CASSLTFGLAGGRGTQYF.

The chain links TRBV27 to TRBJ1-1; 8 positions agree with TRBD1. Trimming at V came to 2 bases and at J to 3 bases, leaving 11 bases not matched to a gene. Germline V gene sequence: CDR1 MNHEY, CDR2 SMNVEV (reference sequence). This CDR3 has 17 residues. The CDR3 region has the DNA TGTGCCAGCAGTTTAGTGAGGGGCAGGGGGCAGTACACTGAAGCTTTCTTT. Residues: CASSLVRGRGQYTEAFF.

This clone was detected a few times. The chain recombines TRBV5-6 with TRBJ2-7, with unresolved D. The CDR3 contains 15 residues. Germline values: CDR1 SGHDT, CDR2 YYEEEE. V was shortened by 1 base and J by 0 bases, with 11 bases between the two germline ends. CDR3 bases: TGTGCCAGCAGCTTGACTCCACTGCCCTCCTACGAGCAGTACTTC. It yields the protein CASSLTPLPSYEQYF.

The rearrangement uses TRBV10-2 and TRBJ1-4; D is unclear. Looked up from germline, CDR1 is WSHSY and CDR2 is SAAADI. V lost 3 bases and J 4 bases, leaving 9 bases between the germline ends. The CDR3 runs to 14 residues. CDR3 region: CASSDGESNEKLFF. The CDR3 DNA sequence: TGCGCCAGCAGTGACGGGGAGAGTAATGAAAAACTGTTTTTT.

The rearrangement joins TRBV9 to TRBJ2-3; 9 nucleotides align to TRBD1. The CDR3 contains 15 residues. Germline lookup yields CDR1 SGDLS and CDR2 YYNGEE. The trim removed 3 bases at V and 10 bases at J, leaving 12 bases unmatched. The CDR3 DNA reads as TGTGCCAGCAGCGCGACAGGGGGGCCCGGAGGAGCGCAGTATTTT. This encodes CASSATGGPGGAQYF. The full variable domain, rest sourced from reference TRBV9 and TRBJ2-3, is DSGVTQTPKHLITATGQRVTLRCSPRSGDLSVYWYQQSLDQGLQFLIQYYNGEERAKGNILERFSAQQFPDLHSELNLSSLELGDSALYFCASSATGGPGGAQYFGPGTRLTVL.

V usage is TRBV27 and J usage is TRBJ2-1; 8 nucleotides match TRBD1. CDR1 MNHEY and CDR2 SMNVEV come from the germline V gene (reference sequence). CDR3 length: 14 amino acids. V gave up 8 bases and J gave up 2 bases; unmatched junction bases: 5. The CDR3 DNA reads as TGTGCCAGCTTTACAGGGGGAACCTACAATGAGCAGTTCTTC. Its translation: CASFTGGTYNEQFF.

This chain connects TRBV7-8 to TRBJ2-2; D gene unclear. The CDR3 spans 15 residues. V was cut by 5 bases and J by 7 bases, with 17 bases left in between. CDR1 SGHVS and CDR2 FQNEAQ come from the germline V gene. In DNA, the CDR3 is TGTGCCAGCAGCCCCTTTCTGGCAGGAAACGGGGAGCTGTTTTTT. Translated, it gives CASSPFLAGNGELFF.

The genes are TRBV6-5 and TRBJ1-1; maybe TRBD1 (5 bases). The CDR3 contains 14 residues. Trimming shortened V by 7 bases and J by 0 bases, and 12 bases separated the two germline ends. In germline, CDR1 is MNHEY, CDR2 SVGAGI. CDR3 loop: CASKGLIMNTEAFF. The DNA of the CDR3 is TGTGCCAGCAAGGGGCTCATTATGAACACTGAAGCTTTCTTT.

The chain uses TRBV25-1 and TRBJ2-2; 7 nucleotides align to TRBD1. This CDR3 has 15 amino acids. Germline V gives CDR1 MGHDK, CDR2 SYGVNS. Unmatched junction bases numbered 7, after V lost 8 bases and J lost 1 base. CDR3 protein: CASGDRALNTGELFF. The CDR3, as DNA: TGTGCCAGCGGAGACAGGGCCCTGAACACCGGGGAGCTGTTTTTT.

CDR3 residues: CASSLAPGTGREKLFF. CDR3 DNA sequence: TGTGCCAGCAGCTTAGCCCCCGGGACAGGGAGGGAAAAACTGTTTTTT. The chain links TRBV7-2 to TRBJ1-4, with 9 nucleotides matching TRBD1. Germline assignment: CDR1 SGHTA and CDR2 FQGNSA. The CDR3 has 16 amino acids. J was trimmed by 8 bases and V by 0 bases; bases with no gene match: 7.

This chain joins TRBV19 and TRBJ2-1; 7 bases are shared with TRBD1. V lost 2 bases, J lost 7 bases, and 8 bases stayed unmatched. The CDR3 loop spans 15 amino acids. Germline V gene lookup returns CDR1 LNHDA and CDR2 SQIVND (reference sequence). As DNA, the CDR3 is TGTGCCAGTAGTATAACAGGGGCAAGGGGAAATGAGCAGTTCTTC. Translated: CASSITGARGNEQFF.

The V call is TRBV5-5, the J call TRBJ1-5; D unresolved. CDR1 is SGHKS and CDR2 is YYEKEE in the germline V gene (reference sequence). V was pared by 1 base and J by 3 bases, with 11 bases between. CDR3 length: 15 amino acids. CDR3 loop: CASSLTGETNQPQHF. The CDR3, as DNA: TGTGCCAGCAGCTTGACGGGAGAGACCAATCAGCCCCAGCATTTT.